The 6 T cell receptor beta chains listed next were all sequenced from one sample in a study of CD8+ T cells in alopecia areata. Sequencing relied on a cDNA template that was reverse transcribed from extracted RNA. TCRdb keeps only in-frame clones here, not all; method: immunoSEQ multiplex PCR. The table has about 160,000 clones, approximately 65% seen once. The sample's treatment: oral pan-JAK inhibitor, 5-10 mg twice daily. This specimen consisted of CD4+ T cells sorted from blood, obtained at week 4, from a patient treated with tofacitinib. The source of these receptors is a human donor with alopecia areata.

The gene calls are TRBV29-1 and TRBJ1-1; D uncertain. The length of the CDR3 is 12 residues. The V end lost 4 bases, the J end lost 4 bases, and 10 bases lay between the germline ends. The germline gives CDR1 SQVTM, CDR2 ANQGSEA. The CDR3 coding sequence is TGCAGCGTTGGGCCTCTTACCACTGAAGCTTTCTTT. This codes for CSVGPLTTEAFF.

A few counts support this clone. Other DNA sequences in this specimen translate into the identical CDR3. This chain joins TRBV30 and TRBJ1-1, with D possibly being TRBD1 (6 bases). Trimming shortened V by 0 bases and J by 1 base, and 6 bases separated the two germline ends. The V gene's germline CDR1 is GTSNPN and CDR2 SVGIG (reference sequence). CDR3 size: 13 residues. CDR3 DNA sequence: TGTGCCTGGAGTGTACAGGGGAACACTGAAGCTTTCTTT. This encodes CAWSVQGNTEAFF.

The chain has TRBV11-2 and TRBJ2-7; tentative D call: TRBD2 (5 bases). Looked up from germline, CDR1 is SGHAT and CDR2 is FQNNGV. The length of the CDR3 is 13 residues. V gave up 5 bases and J gave up 3 bases, with 11 bases separating them. CDR3 in amino acids: CASSLVGNYEQYF. The CDR3 DNA reads TGTGCCAGCAGCCTAGTCGGGAACTACGAGCAGTACTTC.

The CDR3 DNA follows: TGTGCCTGGAGTGGGGGCAGGGGGTGGCAGCCCCAGCATTTT. Protein: CAWSGGRGWQPQHF. J is TRBJ1-5 and V is TRBV30; TRBD1 matches 7 bases. The V segment lost 1 base and the J segment 7 bases; nucleotides outside the gene matches: 7. This CDR3 comprises 14 residues. CDR1 and CDR2 from the germline V gene are GTSNPN and SVGIG (reference sequence).

This rearrangement joins TRBV27 to TRBJ2-2, with a possible D match to TRBD1 (5 bases). V lost 3 bases, J lost 4 bases, and 9 bases lay in between. The V gene's germline CDR1 is MNHEY and CDR2 SMNVEV (reference sequence). The CDR3 length is 14 residues. DNA for the CDR3: TGTGCCAGCAGTTTTCGACAGCTCACCGGGGAGCTGTTTTTT. It is translated as CASSFRQLTGELFF.

CDR3 sequence reads: CSALGQRGTTDTQYF. The CDR3 DNA is TGCAGCGCCTTAGGCCAGCGGGGAACGACAGATACGCAGTATTTT. This chain links TRBV29-1 with TRBJ2-3, with TRBD2 identical over 7 bases. The CDR3 loop spans 15 amino acids. The V and J ends lost 7 bases and 3 bases, in that order; junction bases with no gene match: 13. Germline V gives CDR1 SQVTM, CDR2 ANQGSEA.